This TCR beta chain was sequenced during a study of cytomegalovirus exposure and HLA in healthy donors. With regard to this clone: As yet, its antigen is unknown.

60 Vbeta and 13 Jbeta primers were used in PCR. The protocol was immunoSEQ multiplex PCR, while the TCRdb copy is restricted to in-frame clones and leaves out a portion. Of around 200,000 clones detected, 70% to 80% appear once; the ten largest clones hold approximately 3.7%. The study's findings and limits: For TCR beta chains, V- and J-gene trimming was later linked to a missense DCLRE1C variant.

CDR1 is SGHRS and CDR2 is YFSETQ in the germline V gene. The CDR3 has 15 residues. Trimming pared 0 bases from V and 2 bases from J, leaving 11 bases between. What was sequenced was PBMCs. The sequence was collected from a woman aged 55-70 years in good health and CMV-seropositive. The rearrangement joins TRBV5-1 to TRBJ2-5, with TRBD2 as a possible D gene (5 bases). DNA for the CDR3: TGCGCCAGCAGCTTGGAGGGCGGGTTGCAAGAGACCCAGTACTTC. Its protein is CASSLEGGLQETQYF.